The clone carrying this TCR beta chain has more than one count but fewer than ten. One junction end does not reproduce the germline sequence, and a read error may be involved. Time point meaning: longitudinal time-point 1 (baseline). The entry originates in a study of neurological immune-mediated disorders. The CDR3 runs to 14 residues. CDR1 SGHVS and CDR2 FQNEAQ come from the germline V gene. TCRdb reprocessed the 5' RACE reads via MiXCR and lists one record per CDR3 protein. This table has around 69,000 distinct CDR3 sequences, roughly 10% appearing once. The sample consisted of PBMCs. The chain carries TRBV7-8 and TRBJ1-5; D ambiguous. This TCR came from a man aged 25-40 years in good health. The CDR3 nucleotides read TGTGCCAACAGCCCCGGAGTCCTAGGTCAGCCCCAGCATTTT. This sequence encodes CANSPGVLGQPQHF.